The entry below gives a single T cell receptor (beta chain) sequence along with its context. V trimming: 4 bases; J trimming: 4 bases; junction bases outside the gene matches: 8. The CDR3 totals 14 residues. Germline V gives CDR1 SGDLS, CDR2 YYNGEE. The data derive from a study of blood T cell repertoires in COVID-19. Study background: Samples came from the United States, Italy and Spain, spanning acute and convalescent COVID-19. Nucleic acid was either cDNA or gDNA, and it came from T cells, B-cell-depleted T cells, or PBMCs.

Original processing methods: Estimated nucleated cell counts came from reference gene primer amplification. Clones were sequenced by immunoSEQ multiplex PCR, and TCRdb holds only the in-frame ones, with some missing. The DNA gave D and trimming, while V, J and clone size come from that table. The table includes about 80,000 clones, roughly 80% detected once. The specimen sequenced was peripheral blood. V and J are TRBV9 and TRBJ2-7; 7 nucleotides line up with TRBD1. The receptor was isolated from a woman older than 75 with acute or convalescent COVID-19. The CDR3 region is CASSRTGEGYEQYF. CDR3 in DNA: TGTGCCAGCAGCAGAACAGGGGAAGGGTACGAGCAGTACTTC.